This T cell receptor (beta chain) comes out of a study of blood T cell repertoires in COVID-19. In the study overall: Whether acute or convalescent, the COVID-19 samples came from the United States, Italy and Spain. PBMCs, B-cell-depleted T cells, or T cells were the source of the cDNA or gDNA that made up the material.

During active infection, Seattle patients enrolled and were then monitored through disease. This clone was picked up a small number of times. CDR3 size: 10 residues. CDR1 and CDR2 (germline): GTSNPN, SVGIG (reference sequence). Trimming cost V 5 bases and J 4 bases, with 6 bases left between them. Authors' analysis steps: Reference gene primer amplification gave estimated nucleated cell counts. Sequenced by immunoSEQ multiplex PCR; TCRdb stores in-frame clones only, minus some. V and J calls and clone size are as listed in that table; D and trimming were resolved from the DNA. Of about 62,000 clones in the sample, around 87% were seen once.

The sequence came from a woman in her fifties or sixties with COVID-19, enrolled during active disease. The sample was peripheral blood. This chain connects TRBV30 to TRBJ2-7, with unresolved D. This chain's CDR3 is CAWGSYEQYF. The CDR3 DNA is TGTGCCTGGGGATCTTACGAGCAGTACTTC.